This is a list of T cell receptor beta chains from one sample in a study of blood T cell repertoires in COVID-19. TCRdb's copy holds only in-frame clones and misses some; the assay was immunoSEQ multiplex PCR. The data show 65,000 to 85,000 clones, with approximately 87% seen just once and just over 2.5% held by the top ten. Input material: peripheral blood. All receptors derive from a human donor in a cohort sampled during active COVID-19. CDR3s leave out the opening cysteine and the closing phenylalanine or tryptophan.

V: TRBV30
J: TRBJ2-1
CDR3: AWRGGSVYNEQF

V: TRBV6-1
J: TRBJ2-4
CDR3: ASSEATSGANIQY

V: TRBV15
J: TRBJ2-7
CDR3: ATSRGVGQGSYEQY

V: TRBV28
J: TRBJ1-2
CDR3: ASSLGDRGYGYT

V: TRBV6-5
J: TRBJ2-7
CDR3: ASSVGLAGVEQY

V: TRBV24-1
J: TRBJ1-1
CDR3: ATSDLFGGANMNTEAF

V: TRBV11-1
J: TRBJ2-7
CDR3: ASSPGGRGGRGEQY

V: TRBV3-1/TRBV3-2
J: TRBJ1-6
CDR3: ASSQTYNSPLH

V: TRBV18
J: TRBJ1-1
CDR3: ASSPPQGARTEAF

V: TRBV3-1/TRBV3-2
J: TRBJ2-1
CDR3: ASILSGEDEQF

V: TRBV7-8
J: TRBJ2-7
CDR3: ASSLAVPYEQY

V: TRBV6-5
J: TRBJ2-1
CDR3: ASTAGQDEQF

V: TRBV29-1
J: TRBJ2-3
CDR3: SVGRTSGFTDTQY

V: TRBV28
J: TRBJ1-5
CDR3: ASSLPGTGLQPQH

V: TRBV7-9
J: TRBJ1-4
CDR3: ASRDSATNEKLF

V: TRBV5-6
J: TRBJ2-3
CDR3: ASSSTTEYRDTQY

V: TRBV19
J: TRBJ1-5
CDR3: ASSKGQGSNQPQH

V: TRBV5-1
J: TRBJ2-7
CDR3: ASSFTGKENEQY

V: TRBV30
J: TRBJ1-6
CDR3: AWSKGGRYNSPLH

V: TRBV19
J: TRBJ1-2
CDR3: ASSSPGQGEFRGYT

V: TRBV14
J: TRBJ2-7
CDR3: ASSQRQGSGEQY

V: TRBV19
J: TRBJ2-1
CDR3: ASSISLARSSYNEQF

V: TRBV21-1
J: TRBJ1-5
CDR3: ASSSPGGYSNQPQH

V: TRBV9
J: TRBJ1-2
CDR3: ASSASLDRGYGYT

V: TRBV19
J: TRBJ1-5
CDR3: ASSIVQGGNQPQH

V: TRBV27
J: TRBJ1-5
CDR3: ASSLRLGQPQH

V: TRBV4-1
J: TRBJ2-3
CDR3: ASSQVELGTDTQY

V: TRBV11-3
J: TRBJ2-7
CDR3: ASSLKGIGQGSYEQY

V: TRBV7-8
J: TRBJ2-7
CDR3: ASSSSTSGGNEQY

V: TRBV5-4
J: TRBJ1-4
CDR3: ASSAPTTQGEKLF

V: TRBV6-6
J: TRBJ2-7
CDR3: ASISQQGSIYDWQY

V: TRBV19
J: TRBJ2-1
CDR3: ASRPPLGQSSYNEQF

V: TRBV3-1/TRBV3-2
J: TRBJ1-2
CDR3: ASSQVGQNYGYT

V: TRBV19
J: TRBJ2-1
CDR3: ASSIRGNVYNEQF

V: TRBV4-3
J: TRBJ1-4
CDR3: ASSHGQGIEKLF

V: TRBV29-1
J: TRBJ2-1
CDR3: SKTSGAGNEQF

V: TRBV19
J: TRBJ1-1
CDR3: ASTWAQKDRNTEAF

V: TRBV9
J: TRBJ2-7
CDR3: ASSVGTSTSYEQY

V: TRBV7-2
J: TRBJ2-1
CDR3: ASSLFSATSGINEQF

V: TRBV7-2
J: TRBJ2-1
CDR3: ASSQERTSGPGF

V: TRBV7-9
J: TRBJ2-7
CDR3: ASRGHREGSYEQY